One and the same sample provided the 28 T cell receptor beta chains below, sequenced in a study of beta chain features in type 1 diabetes. The authors reverse transcribed all of the isolated RNA, so sequencing captured expressed TCRB transcripts. The data were produced by immunoSEQ multiplex PCR, yet TCRdb's version contains in-frame clones alone and is incomplete. The repertoire has 60,000 or so clones, around 63% of them found once; the top ten carry about 2.2%. The sample was Tregs from blood. The receptors derive from a woman aged 18-30 years in good health.

The chain employs TRBV7-8 and TRBJ2-3; a possible D gene is TRBD2 (7 bases). Trimming pared 4 bases from V and 1 base from J, leaving 18 bases between. The CDR3 is 17 residues long. Germline V gives CDR1 SGHVS, CDR2 FQNEAQ. The CDR3 reads CASSYSLGGRGTDTQYF. CDR3 DNA sequence: TGTGCCAGCAGCTACTCACTAGGGGGGAGGGGCACAGATACGCAGTATTTT.

The V gene is TRBV25-1, the J gene TRBJ1-1; D remains unclear. The CDR3 contains 13 residues. Germline V gene lookup returns CDR1 MGHDK and CDR2 SYGVNS. V was trimmed by 6 bases and J by 1 base, leaving 9 bases between them. The CDR3 sequence is CASSVRGNTEAFF. The DNA for the CDR3 is TGTGCCAGCAGCGTGCGGGGGAACACTGAAGCTTTCTTT. Using reference TRBV25-1 and TRBJ1-1 for the parts outside the CDR3, the full variable domain is EADIYQTPRYLVIGTGKKITLECSQTMGHDKMYWYQQDPGMELHLIHYSYGVNSTEKGDLSSESTVSRIRTEHFPLTLESARPSHTSQYLCASSVRGNTEAFFGQGTRLTVV.

The chain joins TRBV5-1 to TRBJ1-1; D uncertain. Between the trimmed V and J ends, which lost 0 bases and 2 bases, there was a span of 8 bases. CDR3 size: 14 residues. CDR1 is SGHRS and CDR2 is YFSETQ in the germline V gene. CDR3: CASSLEPSNTEAFF. The CDR3 bases are TGCGCCAGCAGCTTGGAACCCAGTAACACTGAAGCTTTCTTT.

V usage is TRBV2 and J usage is TRBJ2-3; no definite D call. The V and J ends lost 6 bases and 0 bases respectively, with 10 bases between them. The CDR3 has 14 residues. Germline CDR1 SNHLY, CDR2 FYNNEI. The CDR3 bases are TGTGCCAGCAGAAGCCCTACCAGCACAGATACGCAGTATTTT. Translated: CASRSPTSTDTQYF.

The V call is TRBV28, the J call TRBJ2-7; 8 bases are a match to TRBD1. The CDR3 totals 15 residues. Trimming took 4 bases from V and 2 from J; bases not matched to a gene: 7. Looked up from germline, CDR1 is MDHEN and CDR2 is SYDVKM. This chain's CDR3 is CASSSTGVSPYEQYF. In nucleotides, the CDR3 is TGTGCCAGCAGTTCGACAGGGGTAAGTCCCTACGAGCAGTACTTC.

This sequence joins TRBV7-2 and TRBJ2-3; 12 nucleotides match TRBD2. After removal of 1 base from V and 6 bases from J, the junction contained 5 bases not matched to a gene. The CDR3 is 16 amino acids. Germline CDR1 SGHTA, CDR2 FQGNSA. CDR3 residues: CASSLGTSGTLDTQYF. CDR3 coding DNA: TGTGCCAGCAGCTTAGGGACTAGCGGGACCTTGGATACGCAGTATTTT.

The chain links TRBV5-4 to TRBJ1-2; D is undetermined. The length of the CDR3 is 13 residues. Germline CDR1 and CDR2: SGHNT and YYREEE (reference sequence). Trimming took off 2 bases at V and 6 bases at J, with 11 bases between the two ends. The CDR3: CASSFRGFDGYTF. The CDR3 region has the DNA TGTGCCAGCAGCTTTCGGGGATTCGATGGCTACACCTTC.

This clone appeared a few times. This chain links TRBV15 with TRBJ2-1; TRBD2 matches at 8 bases. Germline CDR1 is LNHNV and CDR2 is YYDKDF (reference sequence). Unmatched junction bases numbered 12, after V lost 4 bases and J lost 7 bases. The CDR3 has 16 residues. In DNA, the CDR3 is TGTGCCACCAGCAAAATTACCGGGACTAGGCGGAATGAGCAGTTCTTC. This gives the protein CATSKITGTRRNEQFF.

This clone was detected a few times. J is TRBJ2-3 and V is TRBV2; D gene uncertain. The V gene lost 3 bases and the J gene lost 1 base, with 5 bases spanning the gap. Germline CDR1 is SNHLY and CDR2 is FYNNEI. The CDR3 consists of 13 residues. CDR3 sequence (DNA): TGTGCCAGCAGTGAGCGCCGCACAGATACGCAGTATTTT. Translation gives CASSERRTDTQYF.

The rearrangement links TRBV6-6 to TRBJ1-2; 7 nucleotides align to TRBD1. The V segment lost 7 bases and the J segment 4 bases; nucleotides outside the gene matches: 9. CDR3 length: 14 residues. The germline CDR1 and CDR2 sequences are MNHNY and SVGAGI (reference sequence). CDR3: CASTHRDRAYGYTF. DNA of the CDR3: TGTGCCAGCACCCACCGGGACAGAGCCTATGGCTACACCTTC.

This clone was found a few times. This rearrangement joins TRBV5-1 to TRBJ1-4, with D unresolved. V lost 5 bases and J 10 bases, leaving 15 bases between the germline ends. The CDR3 spans 13 residues. Per germline, CDR1 SGHRS and CDR2 YFSETQ. CDR3 in amino acids: CASRIGRRGKLFF. The CDR3 DNA sequence: TGCGCCAGCAGGATCGGACGGCGGGGAAAACTGTTTTTT.

CDR3 coding DNA: TGTGCCAGCACTCGAAAGGGGACAGGCCCGGATACGCAGTATTTT. Its protein is CASTRKGTGPDTQYF. V and J are TRBV27 and TRBJ2-3; 8 nucleotides line up with TRBD1. This CDR3 spans 15 amino acids. After removal of 7 bases from V and 6 bases from J, the junction contained 12 bases not matched to a gene. Germline V CDR1 and CDR2: MNHEY, SMNVEV (reference sequence).

The chain carries TRBV5-4 and TRBJ2-7; TRBD1 aligns across 10 bases. This CDR3 contains 16 residues. Germline trimming cut 0 bases from V and 2 bases from J; bases unmatched to any gene: 5. CDR1 and CDR2 from the germline V gene are SGHNT and YYREEE (reference sequence). CDR3 coding DNA: TGTGCCAGCAGCTTGGGGGGTGGACAGGGGGCCTACGAGCAGTACTTC. Amino acids: CASSLGGGQGAYEQYF.

Turning to this clone: This same CDR3 is encoded by further DNA sequences in the sample. The chain combines TRBV5-1 with TRBJ2-7; D gene unclear. Germline CDR1 reads SGHRS; CDR2 reads YFSETQ. The CDR3 runs 13 residues. V was cut by 2 bases and J by 0 bases, with 6 bases left in between. The CDR3 protein is CASSFDNSYEQYF. CDR3 sequence (DNA): TGCGCCAGCAGCTTCGACAACTCCTACGAGCAGTACTTC.

The chain employs TRBV7-2 and TRBJ1-2, with D tentatively TRBD1 (6 bases). CDR1 SGHTA and CDR2 FQGNSA come from the germline V gene. The CDR3 covers 14 residues. Trimming removed 0 bases from V and 3 bases from J, with 8 bases in between. The CDR3 nucleotides read TGTGCCAGCAGCTTAGCAGGGGGAGACTATGGCTACACCTTC. Protein product: CASSLAGGDYGYTF.

V and J are TRBV30 and TRBJ2-7; 8 bases match TRBD1. V was pared by 1 base and J by 4 bases, with 6 bases of the junction left unmatched. Germline CDR1 is GTSNPN and CDR2 is SVGIG (reference sequence). The length of the CDR3 is 14 residues. The DNA for the CDR3 is TGTGCCTGGAGTGCCAGGGGGCGCTTTTACGAGCAGTACTTC. It is translated as CAWSARGRFYEQYF.

The V gene is TRBV6-6, the J gene TRBJ2-1, with TRBD2 matching 8 bases. J was trimmed by 1 base and V by 6 bases; bases with no gene match: 5. Germline CDR1 is MNHNY and CDR2 is SVGAGI (reference sequence). The CDR3 sequence is 15 residues long. This CDR3 reads CASRPTSGSYNEQFF. The CDR3 nucleotides read TGTGCCAGCAGACCTACTAGCGGTTCCTACAATGAGCAGTTCTTC.

This chain links TRBV19 with TRBJ2-1; D not resolved. Germline assignment: CDR1 LNHDA and CDR2 SQIVND (reference sequence). CDR3 length: 14 residues. Between the trimmed V and J ends, which lost 3 bases and 3 bases, there was a span of 9 bases. CDR3 bases: TGTGCCAGTAGTATTTGGGCCGACTACAATGAGCAGTTCTTC. Amino acid sequence: CASSIWADYNEQFF. The variable domain in full, completed from reference TRBV19 and TRBJ2-1, reads DGGITQSPKYLFRKEGQNVTLSCEQNLNHDAMYWYRQDPGQGLRLIYYSQIVNDFQKGDIAEGYSVSREKKESFPLTVTSAQKNPTAFYLCASSIWADYNEQFFGPGTRLTVL.

This rearrangement joins TRBV5-1 to TRBJ2-1; unclear D gene. The CDR3 is 15 amino acids. Germline-derived CDR1 and CDR2 are SGHRS and YFSETQ. Trimming left V 3 bases short and J 5 bases short, with 15 bases between. The CDR3 sequence is CASSSFSLVNNEQFF. The DNA for the CDR3 is TGCGCCAGCAGCTCCTTCTCCCTAGTGAACAATGAGCAGTTCTTC.

The chain links TRBV6-5 to TRBJ2-5; D is possibly TRBD2 (5 bases). Germline CDR1 MNHEY, CDR2 SVGAGI. This CDR3 spans 15 amino acids. V shed 6 bases and J shed 5 bases, with 19 bases lying between them. CDR3: CASSQSWRVGETQYF. The DNA for the CDR3 is TGTGCCAGCAGCCAAAGTTGGCGGGTGGGTGAGACCCAGTACTTC.

This clone was seen a single time. This chain links TRBV18 with TRBJ2-7, with a tentative D call TRBD1 (5 bases). In germline, CDR1 is KGHSH, CDR2 LQKENI. V shed 2 bases and J shed 3 bases, with 11 bases lying between them. CDR3 size: 14 residues. The CDR3 nucleotides read TGTGCCAGCTCACCAAGGACATCCGACTACGAGCAGTACTTC. This gives the protein CASSPRTSDYEQYF. The variable domain in full, completed from reference TRBV18 and TRBJ2-7, reads NAGVMQNPRHLVRRRGQEARLRCSPMKGHSHVYWYRQLPEEGLKFMVYLQKENIIDESGMPKERFSAEFPKEGPSILRIQQVVRGDSAAYFCASSPRTSDYEQYFGPGTRLTVT.

The gene calls are TRBV27 and TRBJ2-3, with 10 bases identical to TRBD2. CDR1 and CDR2 from the germline V gene are MNHEY and SMNVEV (reference sequence). The CDR3 runs to 14 residues. Unmatched junction bases numbered 2, after V lost 6 bases and J lost 2 bases. The CDR3, as DNA: TGTGCCAGCAGCCTAGCGGGAGCCACAGATACGCAGTATTTT. This gives the protein CASSLAGATDTQYF.

This sequence joins TRBV21-1 and TRBJ2-7; the D segment call TRBD2 is taken from the table without a DNA check. TRBV21-1 is flagged as a pseudogene. CDR3 size: 15 residues. The CDR3 is CASSNRDWSSYEQYF. The DNA of the CDR3 is TGTGCCAGCAGCAACCGGGACTGGAGCTCCTACGAGCAGTACTTC.

The chain has TRBV11-1 and TRBJ2-1; maybe TRBD2 (7 bases). This CDR3 is built from 15 residues. The V and J ends lost 5 bases and 7 bases respectively, with 18 bases between them. CDR1 SGHAT and CDR2 FQDESV come from the germline V gene (reference sequence). CDR3 in DNA: TGTGCCAGCAGCCGGGACAACCTGGGAGGGAATGAGCAGTTCTTC. Protein sequence: CASSRDNLGGNEQFF.

This clone was observed a handful of times. The rearrangement uses TRBV7-2 and TRBJ2-7; D perhaps matches TRBD2 (5 bases). Germline lookup yields CDR1 SGHTA and CDR2 FQGNSA. V lost 6 bases, J lost 0 bases, and 6 bases lay in between. The CDR3 has 12 residues. The CDR3 sequence: CASREDSYEQYF. The CDR3 DNA reads as TGTGCCAGCAGGGAGGACTCCTACGAGCAGTACTTC.

This clone was seen just once. This sequence joins TRBV20-1 and TRBJ1-4; D is ambiguous. Germline loops: CDR1 DFQATT, CDR2 SNEGSKA (reference sequence). The CDR3 covers 10 residues. V lost 7 bases, J lost 8 bases, and 8 bases lay in between. CDR3 residues: CSGFREKLFF. CDR3 nucleotides: TGCAGTGGCTTCCGGGAAAAACTGTTTTTT.

This clone has just one count. The genes are TRBV6-5 and TRBJ1-1; the match to TRBD1 covers 10 bases. The V gene end was trimmed by 6 bases and the J gene end by 5 bases; junction bases not matched to a gene: 6. The germline gives CDR1 MNHEY, CDR2 SVGAGI. This CDR3 spans 14 amino acids. The CDR3 nucleotides read TGTGCCAGCAGCCCGACAGGGGGCAGGACTGAAGCTTTCTTT. It yields the protein CASSPTGGRTEAFF.

This clone was detected only a few times. The chain combines TRBV6-6 with TRBJ2-1; maybe TRBD1 (5 bases). The CDR3 loop spans 15 amino acids. Deletions cut 8 bases from V and 0 bases from J, with 14 bases between. Germline CDR1 and CDR2: MNHNY and SVGAGI (reference sequence). CDR3 sequence: CASLWAGHSYNEQFF. CDR3 nucleotides: TGTGCCAGCCTGTGGGCCGGACACTCCTACAATGAGCAGTTCTTC.